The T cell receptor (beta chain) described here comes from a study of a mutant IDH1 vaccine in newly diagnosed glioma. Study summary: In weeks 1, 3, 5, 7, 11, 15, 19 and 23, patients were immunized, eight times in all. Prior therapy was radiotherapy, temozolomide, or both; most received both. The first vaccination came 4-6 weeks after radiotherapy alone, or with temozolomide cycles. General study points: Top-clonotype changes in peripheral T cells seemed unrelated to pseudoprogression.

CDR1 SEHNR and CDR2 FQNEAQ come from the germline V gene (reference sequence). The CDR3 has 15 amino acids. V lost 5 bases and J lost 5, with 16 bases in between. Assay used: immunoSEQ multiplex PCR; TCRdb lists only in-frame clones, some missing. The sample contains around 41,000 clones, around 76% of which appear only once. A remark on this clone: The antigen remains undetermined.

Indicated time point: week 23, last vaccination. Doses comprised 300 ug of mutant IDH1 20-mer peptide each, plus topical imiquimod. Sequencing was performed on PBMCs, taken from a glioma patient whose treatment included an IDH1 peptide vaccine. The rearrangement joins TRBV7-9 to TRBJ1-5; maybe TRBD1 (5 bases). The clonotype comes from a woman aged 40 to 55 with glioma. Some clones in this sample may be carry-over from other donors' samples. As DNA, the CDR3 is TGTGCCAGCAGCGGGGGTTTGGCTGCGCATCAGCCCCAGCATTTT. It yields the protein CASSGGLAAHQPQHF.